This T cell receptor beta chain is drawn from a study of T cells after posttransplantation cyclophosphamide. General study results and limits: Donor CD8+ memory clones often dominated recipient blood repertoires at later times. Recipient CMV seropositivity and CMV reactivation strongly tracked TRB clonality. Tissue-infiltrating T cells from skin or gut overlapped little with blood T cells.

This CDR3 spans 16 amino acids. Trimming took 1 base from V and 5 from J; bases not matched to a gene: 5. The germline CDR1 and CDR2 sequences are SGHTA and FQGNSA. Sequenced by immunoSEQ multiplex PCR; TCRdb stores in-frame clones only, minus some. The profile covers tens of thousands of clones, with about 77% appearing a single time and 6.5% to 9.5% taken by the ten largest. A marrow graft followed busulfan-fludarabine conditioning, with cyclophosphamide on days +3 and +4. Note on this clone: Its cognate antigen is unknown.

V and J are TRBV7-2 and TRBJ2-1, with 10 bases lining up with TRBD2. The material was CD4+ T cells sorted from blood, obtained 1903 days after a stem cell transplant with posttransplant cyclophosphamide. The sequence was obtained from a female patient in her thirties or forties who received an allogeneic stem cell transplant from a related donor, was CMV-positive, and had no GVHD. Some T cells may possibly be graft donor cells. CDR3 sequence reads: CASSLVIAGGDNEQFF. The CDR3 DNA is TGTGCCAGCAGCTTAGTTATAGCGGGGGGAGACAATGAGCAGTTCTTC. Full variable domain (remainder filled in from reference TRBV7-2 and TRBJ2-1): GAGVSQSPSNKVTEKGKDVELRCDPISGHTALYWYRQSLGQGLEFLIYFQGNSAPDKSGLPSDRFSAERTGGSVSTLTIQRTQQEDSAVYLCASSLVIAGGDNEQFFGPGTRLTVL.